The sequence of this TCR beta chain was determined in a study of cytomegalovirus exposure and HLA in healthy donors. TCRdb keeps only in-frame clones here, not all; method: immunoSEQ multiplex PCR. The sample comprises more than 300,000 clones, around 86% of which are singletons, and roughly 0.8% rests with the top ten. This clonotype was sampled from a woman younger than 30 in good health and CMV-seronegative. Sample: PBMCs.

CDR3 nucleotide sequence: TGTGCCAGCAGCCCCCTCCTAGCGGGAGACAATGAGCAGTTCTTC. Translated, it gives CASSPLLAGDNEQFF. The genes are TRBV6-5 and TRBJ2-1, with 10 nucleotides matching TRBD2. Trimming cost V 6 bases and J 5 bases; bases outside gene matches: 7. The CDR3 covers 15 residues. Germline-derived CDR1 and CDR2 are MNHEY and SVGAGI.